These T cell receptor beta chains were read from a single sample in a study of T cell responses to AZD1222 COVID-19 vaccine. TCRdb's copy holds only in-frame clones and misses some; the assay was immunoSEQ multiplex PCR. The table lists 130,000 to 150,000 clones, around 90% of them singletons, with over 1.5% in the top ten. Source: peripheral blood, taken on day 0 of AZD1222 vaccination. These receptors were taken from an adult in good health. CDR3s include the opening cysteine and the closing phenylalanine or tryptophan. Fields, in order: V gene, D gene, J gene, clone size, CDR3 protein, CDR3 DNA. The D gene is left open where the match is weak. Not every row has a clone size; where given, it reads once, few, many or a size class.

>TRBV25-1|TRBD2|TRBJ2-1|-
CASSGGGSSYNEQFF
TGTGCCAGCAGTGGGGGAGGGAGCTCCTACAATGAGCAGTTCTTC
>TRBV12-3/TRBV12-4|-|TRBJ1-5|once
CASSRANQPQHF
TGTGCCAGCAGTCGGGCCAATCAGCCCCAGCATTTT
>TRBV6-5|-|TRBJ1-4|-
CASSYSTGAPNEKLFF
TGTGCCAGCAGTTACTCGACGGGGGCGCCTAATGAAAAACTGTTTTTT
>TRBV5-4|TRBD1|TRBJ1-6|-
CASSLTGEYNSPLHF
TGTGCCAGCAGCTTGACAGGGGAATATAATTCACCCCTCCACTTT
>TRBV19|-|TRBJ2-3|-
CASSIGLRRTSTDTQYF
TGTGCCAGTAGTATTGGGTTACGCAGAACCTCCACAGATACGCAGTATTTT
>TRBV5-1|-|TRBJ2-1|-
CASSWTFGYNEQFF
TGCGCCAGCAGCTGGACCTTCGGCTACAATGAGCAGTTCTTC
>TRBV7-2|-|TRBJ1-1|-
CASSLLGIEAFF
TGTGCCAGCAGCTTATTGGGAATTGAAGCTTTCTTT
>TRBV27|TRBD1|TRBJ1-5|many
CASSSGQGNQPQHF
TGTGCCAGCAGTTCCGGACAGGGCAATCAGCCCCAGCATTTT
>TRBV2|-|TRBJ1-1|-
CASSEIIWERDTEAFF
TGTGCCAGCAGTGAAATTATTTGGGAGAGGGACACTGAAGCTTTCTTT
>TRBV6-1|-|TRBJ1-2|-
CASSDWVLDGYTF
TGTGCCAGCAGTGATTGGGTACTCGATGGCTACACCTTC
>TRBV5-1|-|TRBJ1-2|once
CASSLRRAENGYTF
TGCGCCAGCAGCTTACGCCGGGCCGAAAATGGCTACACCTTC
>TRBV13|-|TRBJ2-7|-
CASSLGGGPAYEQYF
TGTGCCAGCAGCTTAGGTGGGGGGCCTGCCTACGAGCAGTACTTC
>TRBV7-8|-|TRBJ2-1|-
CASSLARRGSSYNEQFF
TGTGCCAGCAGCTTAGCGAGAAGGGGGAGCTCCTACAATGAGCAGTTCTTC
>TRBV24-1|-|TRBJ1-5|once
CATSAQGGANQPQHF
TGTGCCACCAGTGCCCAGGGTGGGGCCAATCAGCCCCAGCATTTT
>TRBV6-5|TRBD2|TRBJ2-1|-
CASHLAGGFYNEQFF
TGTGCCAGCCACCTAGCGGGAGGGTTCTACAATGAGCAGTTCTTC
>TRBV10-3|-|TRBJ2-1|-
CAISESILRDEQFF
TGTGCCATCAGTGAGTCGATCTTACGGGATGAGCAGTTCTTC
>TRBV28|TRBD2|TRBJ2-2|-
CATAGGSANTGELFF
TGTGCCACGGCGGGGGGGTCCGCGAACACCGGGGAGCTGTTTTTT
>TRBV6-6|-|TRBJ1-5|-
CASRVDSNSNQPQHF
TGTGCCAGCAGAGTAGACAGCAATAGCAATCAGCCCCAGCATTTT
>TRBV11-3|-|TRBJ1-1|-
CASSLNLNTEAFF
TGTGCCAGCAGCTTAAACTTGAACACTGAAGCTTTCTTT
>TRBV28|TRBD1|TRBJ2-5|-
CASSLRRDRPHQETQYF
TGTGCCAGCAGTTTACGTCGGGACAGACCACACCAAGAGACCCAGTACTTC
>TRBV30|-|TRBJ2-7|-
CAWSPPLQSIITYEQYF
TGTGCCTGGAGTCCCCCACTCCAGTCCATTATAACCTACGAGCAGTACTTC
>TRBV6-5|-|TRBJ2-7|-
CASRRGQNTYEQYF
TGTGCCAGCAGGCGGGGACAGAATACCTACGAGCAGTACTTC